The sequence of this TCR beta chain was determined in a study of cytomegalovirus exposure and HLA in healthy donors. Whole-study results and caveats: The study put 150 or so TCR beta chains on its list as cytomegalovirus-associated.

Note on this clone: Its cognate antigen is unknown.

Germline lookup yields CDR1 LNHNV and CDR2 YYDKDF (reference sequence). The CDR3 covers 18 residues. The ends were cut back, 0 bases at V and 2 bases at J, with 20 bases in the middle. The PCR employed 60 Vbeta primers together with 13 Jbeta primers. Method: immunoSEQ multiplex PCR; TCRdb's copy keeps in-frame clones and lacks some. Here the sample table reports roughly 60,000 clones. This sequence joins TRBV15 and TRBJ2-7; TRBD2 is a possible D gene (6 bases). The receptor was derived from a woman aged 18-29 years in good health and CMV-seronegative. Sequenced input: PBMCs. The CDR3 DNA is TGTGCCACCAGCAGAGACAAGGGCGAAGGAGGGGCGACCTACGAGCAGTACTTC. It specifies CATSRDKGEGGATYEQYF.